This T cell receptor (beta chain) comes out of a study of low-dose radiotherapy and immunotherapy resistance in tumors. The time point: after trial treatment. Sample treatment: LDRT plus nivolumab, ipilimumab, low-dose cyclophosphamide and aspirin (RACIN trial). Every donor was treated with nivolumab, ipilimumab, aspirin, low-dose cyclophosphamide and also low-dose radiotherapy. The presence of advanced solid tumors lacking tumor-infiltrating lymphocytes characterized eligible patients. Alpha and beta chains were covered, as first-strand cDNA relied on TRAV- and TRBV-specific primers. Both a constant-region primer and a V-primer adapter served to amplify TCRs across approximately 19 PCR cycles. The mRNA that was isolated underwent amplification by in vitro transcription. A single record per CDR3 protein comes from TCRdb applying MiXCR to the reads. Among 95,000 to 100,000 distinct CDR3 sequences listed, 20% to 25% were seen once.

CDR1 and CDR2 (germline): SNHLY, FYNNEI. V was clipped by 3 bases and J by 2 bases, with 6 bases between them. The length of the CDR3 is 13 residues. The clonotype originates from a male donor with prostate cancer. The sample consisted of PBMCs, taken after low-dose radiotherapy plus immunotherapy. The V call is TRBV2, the J call TRBJ2-3; D remains ambiguous. The CDR3 region has the DNA TGTGCCAGCAGTGAGTTCAACACAGATACGCAGTATTTT. Translated, it gives CASSEFNTDTQYF.